The 17 T cell receptor beta chains listed next were all sequenced from one sample in a study of PD-L1 blockade in urothelial cancer. Time point described: pretreatment peripheral blood. TCRdb's table, derived via immunoSEQ multiplex PCR, lists solely in-frame clones and lacks some. The repertoire consists of 85,000 to 95,000 clones, with around 90% occurring once and the leading ten covering about 1.6%. This sample comprised PBMCs, obtained around atezolizumab (anti-PD-L1) treatment. The receptors derive from a man aged 60 to 75 with urothelial cancer.

V is TRBV11-2 and J is TRBJ2-7; 7 bases fit TRBD1. Trimming at V came to 4 bases and at J to 2 bases, leaving 8 bases not matched to a gene. The germline V gene has CDR1 SGHAT and CDR2 FQNNGV. This CDR3 region has 15 residues. The CDR3 DNA reads as TGTGCCAGCAGCTCAACCCGGGACAGTGCCTACGAGCAGTACTTC. This gives the protein CASSSTRDSAYEQYF.

The chain links TRBV4-1 to TRBJ2-2; 7 bases fit TRBD1. Germline V gives CDR1 MGHRA, CDR2 YSYEKL. The CDR3 contains 15 residues. The trim removed 5 bases at V and 5 bases at J, leaving 8 bases unmatched. The CDR3 loop reads CASSWGTVPTGELFF. The DNA of the CDR3 is TGCGCCAGCAGCTGGGGGACAGTTCCTACCGGGGAGCTGTTTTTT.

The CDR3 loop is CASQFTSTDTQYF. The CDR3 DNA follows: TGTGCCAGCCAGTTCACAAGCACAGATACGCAGTATTTT. The J gene is TRBJ2-3, the V gene TRBV2; D uncertain. Germline CDR1 and CDR2: SNHLY and FYNNEI. V was cut by 8 bases and J by 0 bases, with 9 bases left in between. The CDR3 totals 13 residues.

This sequence joins TRBV5-1 and TRBJ1-1; 10 nucleotides match TRBD1. Germline-derived CDR1 and CDR2 are SGHRS and YFSETQ. Unmatched junction bases numbered 13, after V lost 1 base and J lost 1 base. This CDR3 is 19 amino acids long. CDR3 amino acids: CASSLWGLGTGAGNTEAFF. CDR3 nucleotides: TGCGCCAGCAGCTTGTGGGGCTTAGGGACAGGGGCTGGGAACACTGAAGCTTTCTTT.

V is TRBV5-1 and J is TRBJ1-1; possible D gene TRBD1, 5 bases. Germline V gives CDR1 SGHRS, CDR2 YFSETQ. V lost 3 bases and J lost 3, with 15 bases in between. The CDR3 is made up of 15 amino acids. This CDR3 reads CASSSRDGVDTEAFF. CDR3 sequence (DNA): TGCGCCAGCAGCTCCAGGGATGGGGTAGACACTGAAGCTTTCTTT.

The chain employs TRBV9 and TRBJ1-2; 8 bases match TRBD1. Germline V gives CDR1 SGDLS, CDR2 YYNGEE. The CDR3 extends over 13 amino acids. V was clipped by 3 bases and J by 4 bases; unmatched bases: 2. The CDR3 is CASSADRGYGYTF. The DNA of the CDR3 is TGTGCCAGCAGCGCCGACAGGGGCTATGGCTACACCTTC.

This clone has just one count. CDR3 sequence: CASSIEQGADYEQYF. Here the CDR3 DNA reads TGTGCCAGTAGTATCGAACAGGGGGCCGACTACGAGCAGTACTTC. The V gene is TRBV19, the J gene TRBJ2-7; 9 nucleotides align to TRBD1. With V trimmed by 3 bases and J by 3 bases, 6 bases remained unmatched. The CDR3 is 15 amino acids. Per germline, CDR1 LNHDA and CDR2 SQIVND (reference sequence).

The rearrangement joins TRBV11-1 to TRBJ2-3; 7 nucleotides align to TRBD2. This CDR3 is 15 amino acids long. Losses at the gene ends were 2 bases for V and 4 bases for J; bases not matched to a gene: 6. Germline V gene data show CDR1 as SGHAT and CDR2 as FQDESV (reference sequence). DNA for the CDR3: TGTGCCAGCAGCTTACAAGCGGGGCCGGCAGATACGCAGTATTTT. Translating it yields CASSLQAGPADTQYF.

The V gene is TRBV9, the J gene TRBJ2-5, with TRBD2 matching 8 bases. Germline trimming cut 0 bases from V and 1 base from J; bases unmatched to any gene: 5. The CDR3 contains 16 residues. Looked up from germline, CDR1 is SGDLS and CDR2 is YYNGEE. For the CDR3, the DNA is TGTGCCAGCAGCGTAGGAGCGGGAGACCTCCAAGAGACCCAGTACTTC. It translates to CASSVGAGDLQETQYF.

This clone has only a few counts. The chain links TRBV10-3 to TRBJ1-1; no definite D call. V lost 3 bases, J lost 3 bases, and 8 bases lay in between. The CDR3 consists of 13 residues. The V gene's germline CDR1 is ENHRY and CDR2 SYGVKD. The CDR3 coding sequence is TGTGCCATCAGTGATTCAGGCCACACTGAAGCTTTCTTT. Translation: CAISDSGHTEAFF.

The V call is TRBV5-1, the J call TRBJ2-3; weak D call: TRBD2 (6 bases). CDR1 is SGHRS and CDR2 is YFSETQ in the germline V gene. CDR3 length: 15 amino acids. V gave up 2 bases and J gave up 0 bases, with 10 bases separating them. The CDR3 DNA follows: TGCGCCAGCAGCTTTGGCGGGACTAGCACAGATACGCAGTATTTT. Its protein product is CASSFGGTSTDTQYF.

The chain uses TRBV15 and TRBJ2-3; D is uncertain. CDR3 size: 18 residues. V was pared by 6 bases and J by 0 bases, with 22 bases between. Germline V gives CDR1 LNHNV, CDR2 YYDKDF (reference sequence). This chain's CDR3 is CATSWARPSHSSTDTQYF. CDR3 coding DNA: TGTGCCACCAGTTGGGCCCGGCCCTCACATTCTAGCACAGATACGCAGTATTTT.

The chain is built from TRBV30 and TRBJ2-3; 10 bases agree with TRBD2. Germline loops: CDR1 GTSNPN, CDR2 SVGIG (reference sequence). V shed 7 bases, J shed 0 bases, and the junction held 4 bases outside the gene matches. The CDR3 loop spans 14 amino acids. CDR3 sequence: CASKRGGSTDTQYF. In nucleotides, the CDR3 is TGTGCCTCGAAGCGGGGGGGGAGCACAGATACGCAGTATTTT. Full variable domain (missing parts from reference TRBV30 and TRBJ2-3): SQTIHQWPATLVQPVGSPLSLECTVEGTSNPNLYWYRQAAGRGLQLLFYSVGIGQISSEVPQNLSASRPQDRQFILSSKKLLLSDSGFYLCASKRGGSTDTQYFGPGTRLTVL.

V is TRBV7-3 and J is TRBJ2-1; maybe TRBD1 (5 bases). V dropped 2 bases and J dropped 2 bases, with 10 bases sitting between them. Looked up from germline, CDR1 is SGHTA and CDR2 is FQGTGA. The CDR3 spans 15 residues. CDR3 amino acids: CASSLGRVTYNEQFF. CDR3 bases: TGTGCCAGCAGCTTAGGCAGGGTAACCTACAATGAGCAGTTCTTC. The full variable domain, its missing parts supplied by reference TRBV7-3 and TRBJ2-1, is GAGVSQTPSNKVTEKGKYVELRCDPISGHTALYWYRQSLGQGPEFLIYFQGTGAADDSGLPNDRFFAVRPEGSVSTLKIQRTERGDSAVYLCASSLGRVTYNEQFFGPGTRLTVL.

The chain employs TRBV6-5 and TRBJ2-4; tentatively, D is TRBD2 (6 bases). V gave up 4 bases and J gave up 0 bases, with 13 bases separating them. This CDR3 comprises 16 residues. Per germline, CDR1 MNHEY and CDR2 SVGAGI. CDR3 DNA sequence: TGTGCCAGCAGTTCCTCTAGCGTACTAGCCAAAAACATTCAGTACTTC. This encodes CASSSSSVLAKNIQYF.

The chain combines TRBV5-4 with TRBJ2-5; D gene unclear. V was trimmed by 0 bases and J by 5 bases, leaving 11 bases between them. CDR1 is SGHNT, CDR2 YYREEE, per germline (reference sequence). This CDR3 has 14 residues. The DNA of the CDR3 is TGTGCCAGCAGCTTGGGAGTGGGCAGGGAGACCCAGTACTTC. It is translated as CASSLGVGRETQYF. Full variable domain (outside the CDR3, taken from reference TRBV5-4 and TRBJ2-5): ETGVTQSPTHLIKTRGQQVTLRCSSQSGHNTVSWYQQALGQGPQFIFQYYREEENGRGNFPPRFSGLQFPNYSSELNVNALELDDSALYLCASSLGVGRETQYFGPGTRLLVL.

The chain couples TRBV21-1 to TRBJ2-7; TRBD2, the table's D call, lacks a check against the DNA. TRBV21-1 is noted as a pseudogene. The CDR3 is 16 amino acids. Here the CDR3 DNA reads TGTGCCAGCAGCAAAGGATCACCGGGGGAAACCTACGAGCAGTACTTC. Encoded protein: CASSKGSPGETYEQYF.